This T cell receptor (beta chain) was captured by sequencing in a study of T cell changes during pregnancy in multiple sclerosis. Germline CDR1 is SGHAT and CDR2 is FQNNGV. The V end was cut by 1 base, the J end by 9 bases, with 19 bases between. This CDR3 region has 16 residues. Profiling relied on immunoSEQ multiplex PCR, and the TCRdb table lists in-frame clones only, not all of them. The repertoire includes tens of thousands of clones, 85% to 95% of them detected once, and about 6.8% sits in the top ten. V gene TRBV11-2 combines with J gene TRBJ2-1; the D gene is possibly TRBD2 (6 bases). This specimen consisted of CD8+ T cells from peripheral blood mononuclear cells, obtained in the third trimester of pregnancy. This TCR came from a female donor with multiple sclerosis, enrolled in a pregnancy study. The DNA of the CDR3 is TGTGCCAGCAGCTTAGGACTAGGAGGGAGTGGGACTGAGCAGTTCTTC. This codes for CASSLGLGGSGTEQFF.